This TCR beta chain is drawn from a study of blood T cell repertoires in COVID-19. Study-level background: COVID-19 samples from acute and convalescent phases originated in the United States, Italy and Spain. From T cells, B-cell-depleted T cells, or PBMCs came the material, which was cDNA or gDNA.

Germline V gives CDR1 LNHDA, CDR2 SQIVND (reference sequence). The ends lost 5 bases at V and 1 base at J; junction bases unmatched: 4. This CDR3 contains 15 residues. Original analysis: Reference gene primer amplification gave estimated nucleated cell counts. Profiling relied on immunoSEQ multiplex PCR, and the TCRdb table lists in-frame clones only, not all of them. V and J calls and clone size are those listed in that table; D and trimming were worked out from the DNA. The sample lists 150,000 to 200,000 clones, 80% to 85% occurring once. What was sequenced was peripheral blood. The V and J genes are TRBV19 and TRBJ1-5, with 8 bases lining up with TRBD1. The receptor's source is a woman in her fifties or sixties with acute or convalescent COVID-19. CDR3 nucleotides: TGTGCCAGTAGTCCCAGGGACAGGAGCAATCAGCCCCAGCATTTT. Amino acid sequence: CASSPRDRSNQPQHF.